This entry features one TCR beta chain sequence. These data originate in a study of control samples from healthy donors and cancer patients. Clones were read by immunoSEQ multiplex PCR, and TCRdb kept only the in-frame ones, dropping some. The repertoire holds around 160,000 clones, under 95% seen once, with less than 6% in the top ten. In germline, CDR1 is LGHDT, CDR2 YNNKEL (reference sequence). The CDR3 spans 16 residues. The junction had 11 bases not matched to a gene; V was cut back by 2 bases and J by 8 bases. This TCR derives from a man aged 18 to 29 in good health. J is TRBJ1-4 and V is TRBV3-1 (or the pseudogene TRBV3-2); 7 nucleotides match TRBD1. Sequencing was performed on blood. The CDR3 coding sequence is TGTGCCAGCAGCCAACCGCTGAGGGGGCAGGAAGAAAAACTGTTTTTT. Amino acids: CASSQPLRGQEEKLFF.